Presented here are 9 T cell receptor beta chains from one specimen sequenced in a study of CD4 T cells in relation to SARS-CoV-2 and coronaviruses. Antigen specificity for these receptors is unknown. Method: immunoSEQ multiplex PCR; TCRdb's copy keeps in-frame clones and lacks some. Here the sample spans 25,000 to 35,000 clones, 72% being singletons. Unexposed donor CD4+ T cells date from about 2011-2019, before the COVID-19 pandemic. Isolation of CD4+ T cells took place after nine to ten days in culture. Source material: CD4+ T cells from PBMCs, cultured in vitro. These receptors were collected from a human donor in good health.

This chain joins TRBV11-3 and TRBJ1-5, with D uncertain. Trimming removed 6 bases at V and 2 bases at J, with 20 bases between. The CDR3 contains 17 residues. The germline gives CDR1 SGHNT, CDR2 YENEEA. The DNA for the CDR3 is TGTGCCAGCAGTCCACTATCCGAGTCGGCCGGCAATCAGCCCCAGCATTTT. Translation gives CASSPLSESAGNQPQHF. Drawing the rest from reference TRBV11-3 and TRBJ1-5, the complete variable domain is EAGVVQSPRYKIIEKKQPVAFWCNPISGHNTLYWYLQNLGQGPELLIRYENEEAVDDSQLPKDRFSAERLKGVDSTLKIQPAELGDSAVYLCASSPLSESAGNQPQHFGDGTRLSIL.

The DNA for the CDR3 is TGTGCCAGCAGCTTAACCGGTTGGGGGTCTGGAAACACCATATATTTT. Encoded protein: CASSLTGWGSGNTIYF. This rearrangement joins TRBV11-2 to TRBJ1-3, with D tentatively TRBD1 (5 bases). The ends were cut back, 2 bases at V and 1 base at J, with 12 bases in the middle. Germline values: CDR1 SGHAT, CDR2 FQNNGV. The CDR3 runs to 16 residues.

This clone has only one observation. The chain is built from TRBV5-1 and TRBJ2-3; the D gene is possibly TRBD2 (5 bases). V shed 2 bases and J shed 0 bases, with 13 bases lying between them. Looked up from germline, CDR1 is SGHRS and CDR2 is YFSETQ. CDR3 length: 16 residues. In nucleotides, the CDR3 is TGCGCCAGCAGCTTTGAGGGCGACGTTAGCACAGATACGCAGTATTTT. Translated: CASSFEGDVSTDTQYF.

The chain recombines TRBV19 with TRBJ2-2, with D perhaps TRBD1 (5 bases). Trimming shortened V by 3 bases and J by 5 bases, and 10 bases separated the two germline ends. Per the germline V gene, CDR1 is LNHDA and CDR2 is SQIVND (reference sequence). The CDR3 runs to 14 residues. The CDR3 coding sequence is TGTGCCAGTAGTATCCAGGGTTTAACCGGGGAGCTGTTTTTT. Encoded protein: CASSIQGLTGELFF. Looking up the rest from reference TRBV19 and TRBJ2-2 gives the full variable domain: DGGITQSPKYLFRKEGQNVTLSCEQNLNHDAMYWYRQDPGQGLRLIYYSQIVNDFQKGDIAEGYSVSREKKESFPLTVTSAQKNPTAFYLCASSIQGLTGELFFGEGSRLTVL.

The chain employs TRBV7-2 and TRBJ2-4; D is perhaps TRBD1 (5 bases). Germline-derived CDR1 and CDR2 are SGHTA and FQGNSA. This CDR3 has 19 amino acids. With 5 bases removed from V and 0 bases from J, the gap between germline ends came to 23 bases. DNA of the CDR3: TGTGCCAGCAGCGAACTGCCCCCCTCAGGGTGGGTAGCCAAAAACATTCAGTACTTC. Protein product: CASSELPPSGWVAKNIQYF.

The chain is built from TRBV23-1 and TRBJ2-5; perhaps D is TRBD1 or TRBD2 (5 bases each). TRBV23-1 is treated as an ORF (open reading frame) with a function not yet certain. This CDR3 has 14 residues. V was cut by 4 bases and J by 3 bases, with 12 bases left in between. CDR3 nucleotide sequence: TGCGCCAGCAGTCGTGAGGGGCATAAAGAGACCCAGTACTTC. Translation: CASSREGHKETQYF.

This rearrangement joins TRBV9 to TRBJ1-1, with 7 positions matching TRBD1. Losses at the gene ends were 3 bases for V and 4 bases for J; bases not matched to a gene: 9. Germline loops: CDR1 SGDLS, CDR2 YYNGEE. CDR3 length: 15 residues. CDR3 nucleotides: TGTGCCAGCAGCGCCACGACAGGGCTTGGCACTGAAGCTTTCTTT. It is translated as CASSATTGLGTEAFF. Together with reference TRBV9 and TRBJ1-1, the CDR3 gives the full variable domain: DSGVTQTPKHLITATGQRVTLRCSPRSGDLSVYWYQQSLDQGLQFLIQYYNGEERAKGNILERFSAQQFPDLHSELNLSSLELGDSALYFCASSATTGLGTEAFFGQGTRLTVV.

The sample holds a few counts of this clone. The gene calls are TRBV27 and TRBJ1-6; unclear D gene. The germline V gene encodes CDR1 MNHEY and CDR2 SMNVEV (reference sequence). The CDR3 consists of 14 residues. The V and J ends lost 7 bases and 7 bases respectively, with 14 bases between them. The CDR3 spells CASTKGLENSPLHF. The CDR3 DNA reads TGTGCCAGCACAAAAGGACTCGAGAATTCACCCCTCCACTTT.

In nucleotides, the CDR3 is TGTGCCAGCAGTTTCCTGAACACTGAAGCTTTCTTT. Its protein product is CASSFLNTEAFF. The chain carries TRBV12-3 or TRBV12-4 and TRBJ1-1; D call uncertain. Trimming pared 3 bases from V and 0 bases from J, leaving 2 bases between. This CDR3 contains 12 residues.